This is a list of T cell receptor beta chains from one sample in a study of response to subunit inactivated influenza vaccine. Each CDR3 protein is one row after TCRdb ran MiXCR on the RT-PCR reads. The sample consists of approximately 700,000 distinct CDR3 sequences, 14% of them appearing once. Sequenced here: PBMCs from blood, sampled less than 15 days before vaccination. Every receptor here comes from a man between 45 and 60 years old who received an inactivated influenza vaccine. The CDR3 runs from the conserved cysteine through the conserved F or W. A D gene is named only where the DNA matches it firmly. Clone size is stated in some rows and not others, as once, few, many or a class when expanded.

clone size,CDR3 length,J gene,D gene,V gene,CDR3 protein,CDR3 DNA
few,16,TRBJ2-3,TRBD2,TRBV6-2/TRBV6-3,CASSYQSLAGTDTQYF,TGTGCCAGCAGTTATCAGTCGCTAGCGGGCACAGATACGCAGTATTTT
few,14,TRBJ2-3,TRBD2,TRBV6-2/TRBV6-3,CASSWEGSTGTQYF,TGTGCCAGCAGTTGGGAGGGGAGCACAGGTACGCAGTATTTT
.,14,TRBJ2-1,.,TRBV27,CASSPTLRGDEQFF,TGTGCCAGCAGTCCCACCCTCAGGGGAGATGAGCAGTTCTTC
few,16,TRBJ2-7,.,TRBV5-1,CASSLGKRASSYEQYF,TGCGCCAGCAGCTTGGGAAAGCGCGCGTCCTCCTACGAGCAGTACTTC
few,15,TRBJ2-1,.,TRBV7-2,CASSRQESSYNEQFF,TGTGCCAGCAGCCGTCAGGAGAGCTCCTACAATGAGCAGTTCTTC
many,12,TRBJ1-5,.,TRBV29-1,CSVGLLGQPQHF,TGCAGCGTTGGACTTTTAGGTCAGCCCCAGCATTTT
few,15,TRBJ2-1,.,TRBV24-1,CATSMRGSSYNEQFF,TGTGCCACCAGTATGAGGGGGAGCTCCTACAATGAGCAGTTCTTC
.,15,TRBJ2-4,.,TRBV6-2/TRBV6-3,CASSNPPIGRNIQYF,TGTGCCAGCAGTAACCCCCCCATTGGGAGAAACATTCAGTACTTC
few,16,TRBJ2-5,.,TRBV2,CASTLLPGREQETQYF,TGTGCCAGCACCCTTTTGCCAGGGCGGGAACAAGAGACCCAGTACTTC
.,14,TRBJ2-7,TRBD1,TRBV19,CASSPGTGGHEQYF,TGTGCCAGTAGTCCCGGGACAGGGGGTCACGAGCAGTACTTC
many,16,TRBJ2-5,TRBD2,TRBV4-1,CASSPRLLAKEETQYF,TGCGCCAGCAGCCCGCGCCTACTAGCGAAGGAGGAGACCCAGTACTTC
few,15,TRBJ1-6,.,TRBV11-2,CASSLYTYTNSPLHF,TGTGCCAGCAGCTTATACACATACACTAATTCACCCCTCCACTTT
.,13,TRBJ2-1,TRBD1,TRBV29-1,CSVNGQGRNEQFF,TGCAGCGTGAACGGACAGGGACGCAATGAGCAGTTCTTC
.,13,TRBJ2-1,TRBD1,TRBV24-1,CATSGTGGDEQFF,TGTGCCACCAGTGGGACAGGGGGCGATGAGCAGTTCTTC
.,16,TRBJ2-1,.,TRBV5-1,CASSLSPGMGGNEQFF,TGCGCCAGCAGCCTCAGCCCCGGCATGGGGGGCAATGAGCAGTTCTTC
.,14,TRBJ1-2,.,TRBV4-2,CASSPGLHAYGYTF,TGTGCCAGCAGCCCCGGACTCCACGCTTATGGCTACACCTTC
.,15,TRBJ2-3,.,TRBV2,CASSVRVGSTDTQYF,TGTGCCAGCAGTGTGCGCGTGGGTAGCACAGATACGCAGTATTTT
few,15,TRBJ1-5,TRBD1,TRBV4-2,CASSKPQGVCQPQHF,TGTGCCAGCAGTAAGCCTCAGGGGGTCTGTCAGCCCCAGCATTTT
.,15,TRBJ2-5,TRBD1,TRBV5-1,CASSLILTGGETQYF,TGCGCCAGCAGCCTTATTCTGACAGGGGGCGAGACCCAGTACTTC
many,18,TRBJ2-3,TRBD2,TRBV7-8,CASSLAPSKRGFTDTQYF,TGTGCCAGCAGCTTAGCGCCCTCTAAGCGGGGCTTCACAGATACGCAGTATTTT
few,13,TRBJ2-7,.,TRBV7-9,CASSTDRADEQYF,TGTGCCAGCAGCACGGACAGAGCAGACGAGCAGTACTTC
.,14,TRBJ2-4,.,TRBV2,CASSPTSSKNIQYF,TGTGCCAGCAGCCCGACTAGTTCCAAAAACATTCAGTACTTC
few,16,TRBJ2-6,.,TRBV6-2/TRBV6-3,CASSYQRREGANVLTF,TGTGCCAGCAGTTATCAGAGACGAGAAGGGGCCAACGTCCTGACTTTC
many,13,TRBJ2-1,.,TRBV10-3,CAIRDSMGNEQFF,TGTGCCATCAGGGACTCCATGGGGAATGAGCAGTTCTTC
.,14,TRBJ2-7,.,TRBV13,CASSPLAVGYEQYF,TGTGCCAGCAGCCCGCTGGCAGTAGGGTACGAGCAGTACTTC
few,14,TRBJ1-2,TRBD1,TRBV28,CASRNGQGAYGYTF,TGTGCCAGCAGAAATGGACAGGGAGCCTATGGCTACACCTTC
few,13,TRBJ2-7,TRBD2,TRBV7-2,CASSRSGGLEQYF,TGTGCCAGCAGCCGTAGCGGGGGCCTCGAGCAGTACTTC
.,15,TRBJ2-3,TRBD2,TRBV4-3,CASSQALAGVYTQYF,TGCGCCAGCAGCCAAGCCCTAGCGGGGGTATATACGCAGTATTTT
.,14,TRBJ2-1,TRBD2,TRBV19,CASSGLAGVDEQFF,TGTGCCAGTAGTGGACTAGCGGGAGTGGATGAGCAGTTCTTC
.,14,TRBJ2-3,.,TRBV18,CASSPPSVADTQYF,TGTGCCAGCTCACCACCCTCAGTAGCAGATACGCAGTATTTT
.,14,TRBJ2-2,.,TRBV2,CASSEALRSGELFF,TGTGCCAGCAGTGAAGCCTTGAGGTCCGGGGAGCTGTTTTTT
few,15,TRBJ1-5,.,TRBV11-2,CASSLDQSPNQPQHF,TGTGCCAGCAGCTTAGATCAAAGCCCAAATCAGCCCCAGCATTTT
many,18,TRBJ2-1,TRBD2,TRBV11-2,CASTPPGLAGGRDNEQFF,TGTGCCAGCACTCCTCCGGGACTAGCGGGGGGGCGCGACAATGAGCAGTTCTTC
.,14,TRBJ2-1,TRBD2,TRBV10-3,CAISETSGGYEQFF,TGTGCCATCAGTGAGACTAGCGGGGGTTATGAGCAGTTCTTC
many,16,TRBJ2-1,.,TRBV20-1,CSAPRRALSSYNEQFF,TGCAGTGCCCCGAGAAGGGCTTTGAGCTCCTACAATGAGCAGTTCTTC
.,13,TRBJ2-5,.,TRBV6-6,CASRPHGQETQYF,TGTGCCAGCAGACCCCACGGACAAGAGACCCAGTACTTC
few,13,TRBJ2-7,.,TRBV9,CASSPHLVGEQYF,TGTGCCAGCAGCCCCCATTTGGTTGGCGAGCAGTACTTC
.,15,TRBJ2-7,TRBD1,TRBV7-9,CASSPRTGTAYEQYF,TGTGCCAGCAGCCCAAGGACAGGGACGGCCTACGAGCAGTACTTC
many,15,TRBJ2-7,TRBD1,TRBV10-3,CAISQETGGAYEQYF,TGTGCCATCAGTCAAGAGACAGGGGGTGCGTACGAGCAGTACTTC
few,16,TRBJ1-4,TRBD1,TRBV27,CASSLFGQGAREKLFF,TGTGCCAGCAGTTTATTCGGACAGGGGGCCCGTGAAAAACTGTTTTTT
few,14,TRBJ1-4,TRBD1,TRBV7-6,CASRGGTENEKLFF,TGTGCCAGCAGGGGGGGGACAGAGAATGAAAAACTGTTTTTT
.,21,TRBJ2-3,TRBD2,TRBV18,CASSPGYGQGLTSGRGDTQYF,TGTGCCAGCTCACCAGGGTATGGCCAGGGTTTGACTAGCGGGAGAGGAGATACGCAGTATTTT
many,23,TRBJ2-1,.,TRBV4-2,CASSPGLPIFNQRLDPKWDEQFF,TGTGCCAGCAGCCCAGGACTACCGATATTCAATCAGAGATTAGATCCAAAATGGGATGAGCAGTTCTTC
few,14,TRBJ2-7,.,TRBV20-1,CSASPTESSYEQYF,TGCAGTGCTTCCCCGACGGAGAGCTCCTACGAGCAGTACTTC
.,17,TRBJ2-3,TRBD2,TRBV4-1,CASSQDTSGGFTDTQYF,TGCGCCAGCAGCCAAGATACTAGCGGGGGTTTCACAGATACGCAGTATTTT
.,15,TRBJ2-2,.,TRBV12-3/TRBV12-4,CASSFRGAGTGELFF,TGTGCCAGCAGTTTTAGGGGGGCTGGCACCGGGGAGCTGTTTTTT
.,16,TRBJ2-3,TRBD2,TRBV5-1,CASSLETSGYTDTQYF,TGCGCCAGCAGCTTGGAGACTAGCGGTTACACAGATACGCAGTATTTT
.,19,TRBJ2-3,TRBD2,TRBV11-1,CASSSGLAGGRASTDTQYF,TGTGCCAGCAGCTCAGGACTAGCGGGAGGCCGTGCTAGCACAGATACGCAGTATTTT
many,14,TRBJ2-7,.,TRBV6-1,CASSSAGTPYEQYF,TGTGCCAGCAGCTCCGCCGGGACGCCCTACGAGCAGTACTTC
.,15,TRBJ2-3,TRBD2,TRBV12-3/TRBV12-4,CASSPNSGRADTQYF,TGTGCCAGCAGTCCAAATAGCGGGAGAGCAGATACGCAGTATTTT
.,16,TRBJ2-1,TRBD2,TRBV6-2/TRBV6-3,CASSWRLAVSYNEQFF,TGTGCCAGCAGTTGGCGACTAGCCGTCTCCTACAATGAGCAGTTCTTC
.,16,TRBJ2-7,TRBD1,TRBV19,CASSIRASTGNLEQYF,TGTGCCAGTAGTATCCGGGCCTCGACAGGGAACCTCGAGCAGTACTTC
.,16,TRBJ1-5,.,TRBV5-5,CASSWGRGLSNQPQHF,TGTGCCAGCAGCTGGGGCAGGGGACTCAGCAATCAGCCCCAGCATTTT